One TCR beta chain is described in this entry. Germline lookup yields CDR1 SGHAT and CDR2 FQNNGV. The CDR3 runs to 12 residues. V was clipped by 4 bases and J by 3 bases, with 6 bases between them. The data are from a study of cytomegalovirus exposure and HLA in healthy donors. In the study overall: For the approximately 430 genotyped donors, about 81% fell within the Caucasian-associated ancestry cluster.

The PCR employed 60 Vbeta primers together with 13 Jbeta primers. Generated by immunoSEQ multiplex PCR, the TCRdb table keeps only in-frame clones and is missing some. The sample holds about 150,000 clones, around 75% seen once. The receptor's source is a human donor in good health. This chain links TRBV11-2 with TRBJ1-1; possible D gene TRBD1, 5 bases. The material sequenced was PBMCs. CDR3 sequence: CASSWGDTEAFF. CDR3 nucleotide sequence: TGTGCCAGCAGCTGGGGGGACACTGAAGCTTTCTTT.